This entry concerns a single T cell receptor beta chain. Its cognate antigen is unknown. The data stem from a study of Ad26.COV2.S vaccination and SARS-CoV-2 variants. Study summary: Administration of Ad26.COV2.S was intramuscular, either once or twice 56 days apart. Findings and caveats of the study: Across vaccine and placebo recipients, the breadth of non-spike TCRs was similar. It is possible that the TCR breadth and depth analyses underestimated the total T cell responses.

This table comes from immunoSEQ multiplex PCR, and its TCRdb copy is limited to in-frame clones, with some not included. The data show fewer than 900,000 clones, 70% to 90% seen once. There are 15 residues in the CDR3. From germline, CDR1 is SGHNT and CDR2 YYREEE (reference sequence). The V end lost 4 bases, the J end lost 4 bases, and 18 bases lay between the germline ends. Treatment given: around 19 received Ad26.COV2.S at low or high dose, single or two shots; a few received placebo; per-sample allocation not given. Sample collection was performed on day 63 after the first vaccine or placebo injection. The study used a vaccine consisting of an Ad26 vector that expressed Wuhan-strain SARS-CoV-2 spike.

This clonotype was obtained from a person aged 18-60 years who received the Ad26.COV2.S COVID-19 vaccine or a placebo. This specimen consisted of peripheral blood, obtained in a trial of Ad26.COV2.S vaccine versus placebo. The V gene is TRBV5-4, the J gene TRBJ2-7, with D possibly being TRBD1 (5 bases). Here the CDR3 reads CASSLARQGGYEQYF. In DNA, the CDR3 is TGTGCCAGCAGCCTGGCTAGGCAGGGTGGTTACGAGCAGTACTTC.